The 14 T cell receptor beta chains below were found in one sample sequenced in a study of T cell repertoires in cytomegalovirus infection. In TCRdb, the reads were re-called with MiXCR into one record per CDR3 protein. The sample consists of more than 65,000 distinct CDR3 sequences, 40% to 50% of them appearing once. No antigen is known for these receptors. The sequences come from CD8+ T cells from cultured PBMCs, collected from culture after CMV antigen stimulation. These TCRs come from a human donor in good health (CMV status not recorded). Some clones in this sample may be carry-over from other donors' samples.

This clonotype turned up a few times. The rearrangement joins TRBV24-1 to TRBJ2-3, with 12 nucleotides matching TRBD2. Unmatched junction bases numbered 0, after V lost 3 bases and J lost 6 bases. This CDR3 contains 14 residues. Per germline, CDR1 KGHDR and CDR2 SFDVKD. The CDR3 loop reads CATSDGTSGDTQYF. As DNA, the CDR3 is TGTGCCACCAGTGATGGGACTAGCGGGGATACGCAGTATTTT.

The rearrangement links TRBV11-3 to TRBJ2-7; D is uncertain. The CDR3 loop spans 13 amino acids. CDR1 is SGHNT and CDR2 is YENEEA in the germline V gene. With 4 bases removed from V and 3 bases from J, the gap between germline ends came to 10 bases. The CDR3 bases are TGTGCCAGCAGCTCCGGTCCGGGCTACGAGCAGTACTTC. Amino acids: CASSSGPGYEQYF.

The V call is TRBV7-8, the J call TRBJ1-1; tentatively, D is TRBD1 (5 bases). Germline loops: CDR1 SGHVS, CDR2 FQNEAQ. The V end lost 3 bases, the J end lost 2 bases, and 19 bases lay between the germline ends. The CDR3 runs 17 residues. CDR3 sequence (DNA): TGTGCCAGCAGCTTTGCCGGGGGTCGGGGGAAAAACACTGAAGCTTTCTTT. Translated, it gives CASSFAGGRGKNTEAFF.

This clonotype was counted a few times. The V call is TRBV7-2, the J call TRBJ2-5; 15 nucleotides line up with TRBD2. Per germline, CDR1 SGHTA and CDR2 FQGNSA. CDR3 length: 18 amino acids. J lost 5 bases, V lost 0 bases, and 7 bases had no gene match. CDR3 amino acids: CASSLAGLAGGPQETQYF. DNA for the CDR3: TGTGCCAGCAGCTTAGCAGGACTAGCGGGGGGGCCGCAGGAGACCCAGTACTTC.

The V call is TRBV9, the J call TRBJ2-7, with D possibly matching TRBD2 (6 bases). V dropped 4 bases and J dropped 2 bases, with 16 bases sitting between them. The CDR3 has 15 amino acids. Per the germline V gene, CDR1 is SGDLS and CDR2 is YYNGEE. This CDR3 reads CASSSDGSRTYEQYF. The CDR3 region has the DNA TGTGCCAGCAGCTCCGACGGGAGCCGGACCTACGAGCAGTACTTC. The full variable domain, its missing parts supplied by reference TRBV9 and TRBJ2-7, is DSGVTQTPKHLITATGQRVTLRCSPRSGDLSVYWYQQSLDQGLQFLIQYYNGEERAKGNILERFSAQQFPDLHSELNLSSLELGDSALYFCASSSDGSRTYEQYFGPGTRLTVT.

The table lists this clonotype with a few counts. J is TRBJ2-5 and V is TRBV7-9, with D maybe TRBD2 (6 bases). Germline V gives CDR1 SEHNR, CDR2 FQNEAQ (reference sequence). Trimming removed 3 bases from V and 1 base from J, with 12 bases in between. The CDR3 length is 15 residues. The CDR3 DNA reads as TGTGCCAGCAGCTTCGCGGCGGGGCGCCAAGAGACCCAGTACTTC. It is translated as CASSFAAGRQETQYF.

This clonotype showed up just a few times. The chain has TRBV7-8 and TRBJ1-1; D gene uncertain. The V end was cut by 1 base, the J end by 0 bases, with 9 bases between. This CDR3 is 15 amino acids long. Germline CDR1 reads SGHVS; CDR2 reads FQNEAQ. In DNA form, the CDR3 reads TGTGCCAGCAGCTTAGGCGGTAGCATGAACACTGAAGCTTTCTTT. Protein sequence: CASSLGGSMNTEAFF.

The CDR3 is CASSPQGRYTDTQYF. The CDR3 DNA reads as TGTGCCAGCAGCCCCCAGGGCCGATACACAGATACGCAGTATTTT. The gene calls are TRBV5-8 and TRBJ2-3; TRBD1 might be the D (5 bases). CDR3 length: 15 residues. The V gene lost 4 bases and the J gene lost 2 bases, with 14 bases spanning the gap. The V gene's germline CDR1 is SGHTS and CDR2 YDEGEE.

This rearrangement joins TRBV13 to TRBJ1-1; no reliable D call. Trimming pared 5 bases from V and 4 bases from J, leaving 8 bases between. The germline V gene encodes CDR1 PRHDT and CDR2 FYEKMQ (reference sequence). This CDR3 has 12 amino acids. This chain's CDR3 is CASSPEGTEAFF. The CDR3 DNA reads TGTGCCAGCAGCCCCGAGGGCACTGAAGCTTTCTTT.

This clonotype was counted between two and nine times. The chain uses TRBV19 and TRBJ2-1, with D possibly called TRBD1 or TRBD2 (5 bases each). V lost 1 base to trimming and J lost 3 bases, with 10 bases between them. In germline, CDR1 is LNHDA, CDR2 SQIVND (reference sequence). This CDR3 has 15 amino acids. CDR3 loop: CASSIGGAVYNEQFF. CDR3 coding DNA: TGTGCCAGTAGTATAGGAGGGGCTGTCTACAATGAGCAGTTCTTC.

This clonotype was found a few times. The chain couples TRBV7-9 to TRBJ1-1; no reliable D call. Germline CDR1 reads SEHNR; CDR2 reads FQNEAQ (reference sequence). This CDR3 spans 13 amino acids. V shed 6 bases and J shed 10 bases, with 18 bases lying between them. CDR3 coding DNA: TGTGCCAGCAGTTCCAGTCCCGGGAATGGAGCTTTCTTT. Translation: CASSSSPGNGAFF.

This clonotype showed up many times. The rearrangement links TRBV10-3 to TRBJ2-5, with TRBD2 as a possible D gene (6 bases). Trimming shortened V by 6 bases and J by 1 base, and 12 bases separated the two germline ends. Germline CDR1 reads ENHRY; CDR2 reads SYGVKD. This CDR3 comprises 14 residues. The CDR3 spells CAIRREVPQETQYF. In nucleotides, the CDR3 is TGTGCCATCAGAAGGGAGGTTCCCCAAGAGACCCAGTACTTC.

J is TRBJ1-2 and V is TRBV6-5; 11 bases line up with TRBD1. Trimming took 1 base from V and 6 from J; bases not matched to a gene: 4. This CDR3 has 15 residues. Germline V gives CDR1 MNHEY, CDR2 SVGAGI. DNA for the CDR3: TGTGCCAGCAGTTACTTGGACAGGGGGCGGAATGGCTACACCTTC. Protein: CASSYLDRGRNGYTF.

The V call is TRBV28, the J call TRBJ2-3; 7 bases match TRBD1. The CDR3 totals 15 residues. V shed 5 bases and J 9 bases; nucleotides not matched to a gene: 14. Germline values: CDR1 MDHEN, CDR2 SYDVKM. CDR3 in amino acids: CASSPRQGPSGTQYF. In DNA form, the CDR3 reads TGTGCCAGCAGTCCTAGACAGGGTCCCTCAGGGACGCAGTATTTT.